This T cell receptor (beta chain) was recorded in a study of blood T cell repertoires in COVID-19. Study-level background: From T cells, B-cell-depleted T cells, or PBMCs came the material, which was cDNA or gDNA.

V lost 0 bases and J 5 bases, leaving 10 bases between the germline ends. CDR3 length: 14 residues. Germline V gene lookup returns CDR1 LNHNV and CDR2 YYDKDF (reference sequence). In the original workflow: Amplification from reference gene primers served as the basis for estimated nucleated cell counts. Produced via immunoSEQ multiplex PCR; TCRdb's table is partial and in-frame only. The DNA was the basis for D and trimming; V, J and clone size are from that table. This repertoire shows 100,000 or so clones, 80% to 90% found once; its top ten account for around a tenth. The rearrangement joins TRBV15 to TRBJ1-1; D uncertain. Specimen: peripheral blood. The source is a woman aged 30 to 39 with acute or convalescent COVID-19. The CDR3 loop reads CATSRDHGRTEAFF. CDR3 DNA: TGTGCCACCAGCAGAGATCACGGGAGGACTGAAGCTTTCTTT.